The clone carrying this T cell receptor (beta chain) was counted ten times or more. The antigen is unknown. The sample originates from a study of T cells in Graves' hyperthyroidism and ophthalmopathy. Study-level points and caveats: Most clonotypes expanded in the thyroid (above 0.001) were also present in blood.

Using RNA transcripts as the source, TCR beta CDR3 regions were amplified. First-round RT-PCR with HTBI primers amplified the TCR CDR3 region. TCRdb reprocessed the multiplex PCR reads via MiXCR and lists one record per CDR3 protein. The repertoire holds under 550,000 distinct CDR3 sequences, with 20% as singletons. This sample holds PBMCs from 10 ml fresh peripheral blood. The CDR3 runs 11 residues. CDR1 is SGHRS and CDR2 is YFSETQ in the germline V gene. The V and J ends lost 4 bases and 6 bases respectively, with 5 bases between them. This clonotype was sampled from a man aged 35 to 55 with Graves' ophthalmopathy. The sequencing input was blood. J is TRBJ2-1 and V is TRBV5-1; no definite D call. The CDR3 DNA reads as TGCGCCAGCAGCACCGGCAATGAGCAGTTCTTC. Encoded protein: CASSTGNEQFF.